These 16 T cell receptor beta chains were all obtained from the same sample, sequenced in a study of beta chain features in type 1 diabetes. Study-wide findings and caveats: Type 1 diabetes patients showed a moderate but significant shortening of TCRB CDR3s in all four CD4+ subsets.

These receptors' antigens are unknown. Of the isolated RNA, all was reverse transcribed, and so the sequenced material was expressed TCRB transcripts. Assay used: immunoSEQ multiplex PCR; TCRdb lists only in-frame clones, some missing. The sample has 40,000 to 55,000 clones; just under 45% are singletons. Sequenced: stem cell memory CD4+ T cells from blood. The receptor set was obtained from a man under 40 with type 1 diabetes.

This chain uses TRBV5-1 with TRBJ1-2; D is unclear. The CDR3 totals 13 residues. Germline V gene data show CDR1 as SGHRS and CDR2 as YFSETQ. The V end was cut by 0 bases, the J end by 3 bases, with 6 bases between. CDR3: CASSLGRDYGYTF. DNA for the CDR3: TGCGCCAGCAGCTTGGGGAGAGACTATGGCTACACCTTC.

The CDR3 DNA follows: TGTGCCAGCAGGATGGTAGGGGGTCTGGAGCAGTTCTTC. Translation gives CASRMVGGLEQFF. The genes are TRBV6-5 and TRBJ2-1, with D maybe TRBD1 (6 bases). Germline-derived CDR1 and CDR2 are MNHEY and SVGAGI. This CDR3 has 13 residues. V was shortened by 6 bases and J by 10 bases, with 16 bases between the two germline ends.

This clone turned up a few times. The chain joins TRBV5-1 to TRBJ2-5; D is unclear. V lost 0 bases, J lost 2 bases, and 5 bases lay in between. The germline CDR1 and CDR2 sequences are SGHRS and YFSETQ. The CDR3 extends over 13 amino acids. The CDR3: CASSLDSQETQYF. The CDR3 DNA follows: TGCGCCAGCAGCTTGGACAGTCAAGAGACCCAGTACTTC.

The chain carries TRBV28 and TRBJ2-2; D possibly corresponds to TRBD2 (5 bases). V shed 6 bases and J shed 7 bases, with 9 bases lying between them. This CDR3 has 12 residues. CDR1 is MDHEN, CDR2 SYDVKM, per germline. CDR3 amino acids: CASRGEGGELFF. Written as DNA, the CDR3 is TGTGCCAGCAGGGGCGAGGGCGGGGAGCTGTTTTTT.

The gene calls are TRBV29-1 and TRBJ2-7; perhaps TRBD1 as D (6 bases). The length of the CDR3 is 11 residues. V was clipped by 6 bases and J by 5 bases, with 11 bases between them. CDR1 and CDR2 from the germline V gene are SQVTM and ANQGSEA. CDR3 in DNA: TGCAGCGTAGCGGACAGTCACGAGCAGTACTTC. Translation gives CSVADSHEQYF.

CDR3 sequence: CASSSGLAGGTDTQYF. The CDR3, as DNA: TGTGCCAGCAGCTCTGGACTAGCGGGAGGCACAGATACGCAGTATTTT. This sequence joins TRBV7-2 and TRBJ2-3; 13 bases line up with TRBD2. The J segment lost 1 base and the V segment lost 4 bases, leaving 2 bases of the junction unmatched. Germline V gene data show CDR1 as SGHTA and CDR2 as FQGNSA. The CDR3 sequence is 16 residues long.

This clone came up a few times. V is TRBV2 and J is TRBJ2-7, with no clear D. CDR1 and CDR2 from the germline V gene are SNHLY and FYNNEI. V lost 4 bases and J 4 bases, leaving 5 bases between the germline ends. This CDR3 contains 11 residues. CDR3 DNA sequence: TGTGCCAGCAGTGCCGGGTACGAGCAGTACTTC. Translated: CASSAGYEQYF. The full variable domain, with the rest looked up from reference TRBV2 and TRBJ2-7, is EPEVTQTPSHQVTQMGQEVILRCVPISNHLYFYWYRQILGQKVEFLVSFYNNEISEKSEIFDDQFSVERPDGSNFTLKIRSTKLEDSAMYFCASSAGYEQYFGPGTRLTVT.

V and J are TRBV7-2 and TRBJ1-1, with D unclear. Per germline, CDR1 SGHTA and CDR2 FQGNSA. This CDR3 has 13 residues. With 2 bases removed from V and 1 base from J, the gap between germline ends came to 5 bases. The CDR3 is CASSLSENTEAFF. The CDR3 nucleotides read TGTGCCAGCAGCTTATCAGAGAACACTGAAGCTTTCTTT.

The chain recombines TRBV7-9 with TRBJ1-2; 8 nucleotides line up with TRBD1. The V gene end was trimmed by 4 bases and the J gene end by 4 bases; junction bases not matched to a gene: 5. This CDR3 comprises 14 residues. In germline, CDR1 is SEHNR, CDR2 FQNEAQ (reference sequence). CDR3 residues: CASSSDRVFYGYTF. For the CDR3, the DNA is TGTGCCAGCAGCTCGGACAGGGTCTTCTATGGCTACACCTTC.

This clone showed up just a few times. The V gene is TRBV27, the J gene TRBJ2-5, with D perhaps TRBD1 (6 bases). Trimming cost V 2 bases and J 5 bases, with 15 bases left between them. Germline loops: CDR1 MNHEY, CDR2 SMNVEV (reference sequence). The CDR3 runs to 15 residues. This CDR3 is CASSLAHTGLETQYF. In nucleotides, the CDR3 is TGTGCCAGCAGTTTAGCCCACACAGGGCTGGAGACCCAGTACTTC.

The chain recombines TRBV7-9 with TRBJ2-2; D is ambiguous. V lost 0 bases and J lost 2, with 7 bases in between. The CDR3 extends over 15 amino acids. Germline V CDR1 and CDR2: SEHNR, FQNEAQ (reference sequence). The CDR3 DNA sequence: TGTGCCAGCAGCTTAGCGTTCCAAAACACCGGGGAGCTGTTTTTT. Protein sequence: CASSLAFQNTGELFF.

The CDR3 bases are TGTGCCAGCAGCTTAGTGGGCCTCTACGAGCAGTACTTC. It encodes CASSLVGLYEQYF. The V and J genes are TRBV7-9 and TRBJ2-7; D remains unclear. Germline V lookup: CDR1 SEHNR, CDR2 FQNEAQ (reference sequence). CDR3 length: 13 residues. Deletions cut 1 base from V and 3 bases from J, with 7 bases between.

This clone was counted a few times. This chain joins TRBV18 and TRBJ2-2; 9 bases align to TRBD1. J lost 5 bases, V lost 4 bases, and 8 bases had no gene match. Germline V gene lookup returns CDR1 KGHSH and CDR2 LQKENI. This CDR3 is 16 amino acids long. CDR3 sequence (DNA): TGTGCCAGCTCACAGACCGGGACAGGGTGGACCGGGGAGCTGTTTTTT. It translates to CASSQTGTGWTGELFF.

The genes are TRBV29-1 and TRBJ2-1; possibly TRBD1 for D (6 bases). Germline V CDR1 and CDR2: SQVTM, ANQGSEA. V was shortened by 6 bases and J by 5 bases, with 14 bases between the two germline ends. This CDR3 spans 13 amino acids. The CDR3 DNA is TGCAGCGTGAGCTGGACAGAGAACAATGAGCAGTTCTTC. This encodes CSVSWTENNEQFF.

The chain has TRBV7-6 and TRBJ2-1, with 11 nucleotides matching TRBD2. Germline CDR1 and CDR2: SGHVS and FNYEAQ. This CDR3 is 17 amino acids long. V lost 4 bases, J lost 4 bases, and 9 bases stayed unmatched. The CDR3 DNA reads as TGTGCCAGCAGCTCGAGAACTAGCGGGAGAGAGTACAATGAGCAGTTCTTC. It codes for CASSSRTSGREYNEQFF.

The chain links TRBV5-1 to TRBJ2-7; the match to TRBD2 covers 13 bases. CDR3 length equals 14 residues. Per germline, CDR1 SGHRS and CDR2 YFSETQ. Unmatched junction bases numbered 4, after V lost 4 bases and J lost 6 bases. The CDR3, as DNA: TGCGCCAGCAGCCGTGGACTAGCGGGAGTCGAGCAGTACTTC. Translating gives CASSRGLAGVEQYF.